This paragraph reports one T cell receptor beta chain. Its antigen remains unknown. The data were taken from a study of monozygotic twins with cystic fibrosis. Overall study context: Library input was approximately 3.1 micrograms of fragmented DNA, with approximately 16 PCR cycles.

There are 14 residues in the CDR3. The V end was cut by 1 base, the J end by 4 bases, with 12 bases between. Germline V gives CDR1 SGHRS, CDR2 YFSETQ. Libraries were prepared by immunoSEQ multiplex PCR; TCRdb keeps only in-frame clonotypes and omits some of them. The sample contains approximately 11,000 clones, approximately 96% of which appear only once. Study-level results: Nucleotide-identical clonotype sharing was significantly higher within monozygotic CF twin pairs than between unrelated CF individuals.

The rearrangement links TRBV5-1 to TRBJ2-7, with D possibly matching TRBD1 (5 bases). This sequence originates from a boy between 10 and 17 years old with cystic fibrosis. Material: blood. This CDR3 is CASSLTGPKYEQYF. In nucleotides, the CDR3 is TGCGCCAGCAGCTTGACAGGTCCAAAGTACGAGCAGTACTTC.